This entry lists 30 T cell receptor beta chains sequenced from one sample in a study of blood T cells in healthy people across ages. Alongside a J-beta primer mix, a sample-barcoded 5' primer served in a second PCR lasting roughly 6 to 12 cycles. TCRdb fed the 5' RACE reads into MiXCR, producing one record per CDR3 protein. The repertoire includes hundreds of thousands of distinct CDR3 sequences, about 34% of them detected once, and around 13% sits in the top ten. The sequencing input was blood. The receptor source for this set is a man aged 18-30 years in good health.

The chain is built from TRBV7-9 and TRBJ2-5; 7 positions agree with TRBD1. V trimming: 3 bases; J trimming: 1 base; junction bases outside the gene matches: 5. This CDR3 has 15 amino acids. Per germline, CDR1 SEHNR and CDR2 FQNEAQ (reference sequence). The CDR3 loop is CASSFLTGVQETQYF. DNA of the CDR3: TGTGCCAGCAGCTTCCTCACAGGGGTCCAAGAGACCCAGTACTTC.

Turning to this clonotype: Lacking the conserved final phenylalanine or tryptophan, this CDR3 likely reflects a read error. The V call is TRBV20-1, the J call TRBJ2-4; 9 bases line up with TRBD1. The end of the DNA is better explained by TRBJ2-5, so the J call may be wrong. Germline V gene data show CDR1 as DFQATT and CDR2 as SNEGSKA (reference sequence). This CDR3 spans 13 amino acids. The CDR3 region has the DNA TGCAGTGCAAAGACAGGGGGTCGAGAGACCCAGTACTTA. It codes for CSAKTGGRETQYL.

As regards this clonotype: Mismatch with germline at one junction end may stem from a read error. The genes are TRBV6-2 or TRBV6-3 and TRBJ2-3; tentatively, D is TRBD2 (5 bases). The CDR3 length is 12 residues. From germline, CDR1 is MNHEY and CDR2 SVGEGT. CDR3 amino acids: CTSSPGDYMQYF. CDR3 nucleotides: TGTACCAGCAGCCCCGGTGACTATATGCAGTATTTT.

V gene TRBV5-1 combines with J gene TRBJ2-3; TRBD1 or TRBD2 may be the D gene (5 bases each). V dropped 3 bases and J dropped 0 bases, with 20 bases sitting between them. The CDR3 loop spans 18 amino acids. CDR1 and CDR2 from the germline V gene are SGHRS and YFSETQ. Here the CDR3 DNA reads TGCGCCAGCAGCTCGGGGCAGGGTCGGGACGCTAGCACAGATACGCAGTATTTT. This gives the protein CASSSGQGRDASTDTQYF.

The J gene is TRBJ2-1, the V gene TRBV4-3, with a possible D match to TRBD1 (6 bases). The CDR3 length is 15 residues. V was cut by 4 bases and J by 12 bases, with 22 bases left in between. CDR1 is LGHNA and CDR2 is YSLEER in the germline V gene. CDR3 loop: CASSRDGTMGIGQFF. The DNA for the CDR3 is TGCGCCAGCAGCCGAGATGGGACAATGGGGATTGGGCAGTTCTTC.

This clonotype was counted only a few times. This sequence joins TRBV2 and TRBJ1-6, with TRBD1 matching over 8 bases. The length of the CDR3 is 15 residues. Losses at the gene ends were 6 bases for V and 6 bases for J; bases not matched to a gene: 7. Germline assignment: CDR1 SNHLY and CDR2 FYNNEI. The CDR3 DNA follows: TGTGCCAGCAGACAGACAGGGGCGATTAATTCACCCCTCCACTTT. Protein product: CASRQTGAINSPLHF.

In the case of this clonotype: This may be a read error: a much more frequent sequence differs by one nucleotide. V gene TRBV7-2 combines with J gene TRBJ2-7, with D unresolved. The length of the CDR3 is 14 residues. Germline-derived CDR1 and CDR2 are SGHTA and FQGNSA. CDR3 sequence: CANSLRKVSYEQYF. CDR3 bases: TGTGCCAACAGCTTGCGTAAAGTATCCTACGAGCAGTACTTC. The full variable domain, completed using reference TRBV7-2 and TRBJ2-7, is GAGVSQSPSNKVTEKGKDVELRCDPISGHTALYWYRQSLGQGLEFLIYFQGNSAPDKSGLPSDRFSAERTGGSVSTLTIQRTQQEDSAVYLCANSLRKVSYEQYFGPGTRLTVT.

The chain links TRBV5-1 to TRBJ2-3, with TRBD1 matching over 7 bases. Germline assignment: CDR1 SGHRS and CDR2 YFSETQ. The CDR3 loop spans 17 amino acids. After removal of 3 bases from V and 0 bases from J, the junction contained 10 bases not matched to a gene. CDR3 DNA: TGCGCCAGCAGCTCTTTCAAGACAGGGTCTAGCACAGATACGCAGTATTTT. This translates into CASSSFKTGSSTDTQYF. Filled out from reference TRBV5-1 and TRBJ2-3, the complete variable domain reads KAGVTQTPRYLIKTRGQQVTLSCSPISGHRSVSWYQQTPGQGLQFLFEYFSETQRNKGNFPGRFSGRQFSNSRSEMNVSTLELGDSALYLCASSSFKTGSSTDTQYFGPGTRLTVL.

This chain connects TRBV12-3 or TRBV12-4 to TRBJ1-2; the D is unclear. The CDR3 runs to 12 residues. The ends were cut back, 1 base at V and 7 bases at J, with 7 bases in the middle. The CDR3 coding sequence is TGTGCCAGCAGTTTAGAGAGATGTGGCTACACCTTC. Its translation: CASSLERCGYTF.

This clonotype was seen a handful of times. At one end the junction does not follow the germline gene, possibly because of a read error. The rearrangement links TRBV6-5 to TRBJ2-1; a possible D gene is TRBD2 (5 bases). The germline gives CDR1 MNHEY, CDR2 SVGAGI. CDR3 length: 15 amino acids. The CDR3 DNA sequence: TGTGCCAGCAGGCCCAGTTCCGGAGGCTACAGTGAGCAGTTCTTC. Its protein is CASRPSSGGYSEQFF.

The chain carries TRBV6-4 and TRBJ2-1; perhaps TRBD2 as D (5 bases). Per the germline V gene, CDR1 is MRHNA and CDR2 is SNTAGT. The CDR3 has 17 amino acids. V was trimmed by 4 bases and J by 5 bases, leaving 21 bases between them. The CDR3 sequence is CASSVWENMAEDNEQFF. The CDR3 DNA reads TGTGCCAGCAGTGTATGGGAGAACATGGCAGAAGACAATGAGCAGTTCTTC.

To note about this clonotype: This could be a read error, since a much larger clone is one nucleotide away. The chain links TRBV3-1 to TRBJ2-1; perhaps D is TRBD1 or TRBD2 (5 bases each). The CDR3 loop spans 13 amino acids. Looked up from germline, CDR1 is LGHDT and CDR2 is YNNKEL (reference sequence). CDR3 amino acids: CASIQIEGLEQFF. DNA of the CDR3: TGTGCCAGCATCCAAATTGAGGGGCTTGAGCAGTTCTTC.

The CDR3 reads CASSSFGPSDTQYF. CDR3 bases: TGCGCCAGCAGCTCGTTTGGTCCATCAGATACGCAGTATTTT. The V call is TRBV5-1, the J call TRBJ2-3, with unresolved D. This CDR3 has 14 amino acids. The ends were cut back, 3 bases at V and 4 bases at J, with 12 bases in the middle. Germline V lookup: CDR1 SGHRS, CDR2 YFSETQ.

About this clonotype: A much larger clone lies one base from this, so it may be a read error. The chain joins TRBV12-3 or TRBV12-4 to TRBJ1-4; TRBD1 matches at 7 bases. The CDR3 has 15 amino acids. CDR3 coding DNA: TGTGACAGCAGTTTAGGGGGACAGTTTAATGAAAAACTGTTTTTT. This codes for CDSSLGGQFNEKLFF.

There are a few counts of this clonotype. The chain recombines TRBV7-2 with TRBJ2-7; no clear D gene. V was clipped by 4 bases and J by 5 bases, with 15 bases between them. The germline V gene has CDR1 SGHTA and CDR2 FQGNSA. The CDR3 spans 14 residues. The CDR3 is CASSSTTDAHEQYF. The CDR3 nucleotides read TGTGCCAGCAGCTCCACGACGGATGCGCACGAGCAGTACTTC. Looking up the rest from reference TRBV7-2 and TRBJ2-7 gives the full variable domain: GAGVSQSPSNKVTEKGKDVELRCDPISGHTALYWYRQSLGQGLEFLIYFQGNSAPDKSGLPSDRFSAERTGGSVSTLTIQRTQQEDSAVYLCASSSTTDAHEQYFGPGTRLTVT.

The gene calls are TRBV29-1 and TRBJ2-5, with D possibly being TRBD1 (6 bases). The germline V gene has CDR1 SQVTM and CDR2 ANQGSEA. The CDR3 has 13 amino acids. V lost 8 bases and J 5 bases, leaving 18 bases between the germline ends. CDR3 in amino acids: CSIGERQGETQYF. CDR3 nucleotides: TGCAGCATCGGGGAACGCCAGGGGGAGACCCAGTACTTC.

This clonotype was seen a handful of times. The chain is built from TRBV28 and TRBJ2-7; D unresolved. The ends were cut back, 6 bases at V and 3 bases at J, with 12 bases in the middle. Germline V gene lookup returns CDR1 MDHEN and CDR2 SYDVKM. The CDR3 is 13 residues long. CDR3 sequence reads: CASSPRHLYEQYF. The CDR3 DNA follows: TGTGCCAGCAGCCCCCGACATCTCTACGAGCAGTACTTC.

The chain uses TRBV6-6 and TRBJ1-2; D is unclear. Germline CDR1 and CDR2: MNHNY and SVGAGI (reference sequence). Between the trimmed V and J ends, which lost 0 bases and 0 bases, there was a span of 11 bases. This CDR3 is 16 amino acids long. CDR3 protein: CASSYSPRYPNYGYTF. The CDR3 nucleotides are TGTGCCAGCAGTTACTCCCCAAGGTACCCTAACTATGGCTACACCTTC.

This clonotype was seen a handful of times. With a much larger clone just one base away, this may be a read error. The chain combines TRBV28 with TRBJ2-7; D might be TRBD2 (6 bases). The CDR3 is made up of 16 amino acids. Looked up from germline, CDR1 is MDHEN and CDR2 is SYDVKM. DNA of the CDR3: TGTGCCAGCAGTTTAGGTCTCTCTAGCGCAACCTACGGGCAGTACTTC. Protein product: CASSLGLSSATYGQYF.

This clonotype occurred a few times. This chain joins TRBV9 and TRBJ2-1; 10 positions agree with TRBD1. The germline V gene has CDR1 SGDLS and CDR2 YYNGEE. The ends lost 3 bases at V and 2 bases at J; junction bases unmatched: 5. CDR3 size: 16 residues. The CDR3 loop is CASSATGTGAYNEQFF. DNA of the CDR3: TGTGCCAGCAGCGCAACCGGGACAGGGGCCTACAATGAGCAGTTCTTC.

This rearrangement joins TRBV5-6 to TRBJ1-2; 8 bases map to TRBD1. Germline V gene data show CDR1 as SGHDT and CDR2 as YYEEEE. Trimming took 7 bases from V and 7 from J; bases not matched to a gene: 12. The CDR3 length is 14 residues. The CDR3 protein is CASLGTGGRSGYTF. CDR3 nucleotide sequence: TGTGCCAGCCTCGGGACAGGCGGGAGGTCTGGCTACACCTTC. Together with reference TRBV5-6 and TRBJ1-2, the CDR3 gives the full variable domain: DAGVTQSPTHLIKTRGQQVTLRCSPKSGHDTVSWYQQALGQGPQFIFQYYEEEERQRGNFPDRFSGHQFPNYSSELNVNALLLGDSALYLCASLGTGGRSGYTFGSGTRLTVV.

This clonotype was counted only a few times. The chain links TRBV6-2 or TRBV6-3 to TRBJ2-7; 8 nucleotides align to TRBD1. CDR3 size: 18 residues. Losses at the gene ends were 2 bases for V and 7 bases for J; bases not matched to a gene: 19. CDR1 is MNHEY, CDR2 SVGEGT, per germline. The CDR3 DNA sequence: TGTGCCAGCAGTTACGGAACTACGGACAGGGCCATATACAATGAGCAGTACTTC. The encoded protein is CASSYGTTDRAIYNEQYF.

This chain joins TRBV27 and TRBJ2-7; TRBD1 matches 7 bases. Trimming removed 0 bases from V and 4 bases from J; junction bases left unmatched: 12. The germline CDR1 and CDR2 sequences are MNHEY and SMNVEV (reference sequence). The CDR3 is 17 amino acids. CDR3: CASSLSSGDRAPYEQYF. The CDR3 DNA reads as TGTGCCAGCAGTTTATCGTCCGGCGACAGGGCCCCGTACGAGCAGTACTTC.

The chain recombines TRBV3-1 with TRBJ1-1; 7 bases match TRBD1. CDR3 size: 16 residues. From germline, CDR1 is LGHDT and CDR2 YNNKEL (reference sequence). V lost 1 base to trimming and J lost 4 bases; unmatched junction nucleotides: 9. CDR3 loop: CASSQAETGSPTEAFF. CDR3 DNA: TGTGCCAGCAGCCAAGCGGAGACAGGGTCTCCCACTGAAGCTTTCTTT.

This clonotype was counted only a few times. For the CDR3, the DNA is TGTGCCAGCAGCTTAATTCGGGCGTCTGAGCAGTTCTTC. It codes for CASSLIRASEQFF. This chain uses TRBV11-1 with TRBJ2-1; D call uncertain. CDR1 is SGHAT and CDR2 is FQDESV in the germline V gene (reference sequence). This CDR3 is 13 amino acids long. Trimming took off 2 bases at V and 9 bases at J, with 11 bases between the two ends.

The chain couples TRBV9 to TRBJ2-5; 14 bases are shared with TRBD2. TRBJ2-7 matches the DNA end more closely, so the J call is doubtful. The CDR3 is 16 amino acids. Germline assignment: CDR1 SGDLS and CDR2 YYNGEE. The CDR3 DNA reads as TGTGCCAGCAGCGTAGGTGGGACTAGCGGGGGCTACGAGCAGTACTTC. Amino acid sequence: CASSVGGTSGGYEQYF.

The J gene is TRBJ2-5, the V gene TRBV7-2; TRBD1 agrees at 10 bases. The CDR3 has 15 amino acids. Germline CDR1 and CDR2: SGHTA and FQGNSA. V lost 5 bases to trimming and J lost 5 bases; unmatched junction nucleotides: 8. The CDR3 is CASSPRGTGVETQYF. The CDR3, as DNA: TGTGCCAGCAGCCCCAGAGGGACAGGGGTCGAGACCCAGTACTTC.

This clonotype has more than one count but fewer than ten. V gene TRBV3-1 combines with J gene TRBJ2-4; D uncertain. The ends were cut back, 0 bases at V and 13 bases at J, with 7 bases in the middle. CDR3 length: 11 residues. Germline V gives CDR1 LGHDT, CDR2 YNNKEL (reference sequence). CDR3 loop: CASSQDTTQYF. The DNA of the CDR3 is TGTGCCAGCAGCCAAGATACTACCCAGTACTTC.

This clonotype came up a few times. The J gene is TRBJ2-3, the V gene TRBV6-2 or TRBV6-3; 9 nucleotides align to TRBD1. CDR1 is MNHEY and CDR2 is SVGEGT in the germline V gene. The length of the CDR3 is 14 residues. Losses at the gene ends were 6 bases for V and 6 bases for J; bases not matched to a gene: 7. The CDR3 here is CASSRGQGVDTQYF. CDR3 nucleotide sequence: TGTGCCAGCAGCCGGGGACAGGGAGTCGATACGCAGTATTTT.

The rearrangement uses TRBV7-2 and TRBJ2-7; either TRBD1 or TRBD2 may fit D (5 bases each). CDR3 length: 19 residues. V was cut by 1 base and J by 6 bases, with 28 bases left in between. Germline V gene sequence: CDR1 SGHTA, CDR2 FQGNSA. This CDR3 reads CASSLVAPPPGPLFFEQYF. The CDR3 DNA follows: TGTGCCAGCAGCTTAGTTGCCCCCCCGCCGGGACCGCTCTTTTTCGAGCAGTACTTC. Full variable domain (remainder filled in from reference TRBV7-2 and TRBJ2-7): GAGVSQSPSNKVTEKGKDVELRCDPISGHTALYWYRQSLGQGLEFLIYFQGNSAPDKSGLPSDRFSAERTGGSVSTLTIQRTQQEDSAVYLCASSLVAPPPGPLFFEQYFGPGTRLTVT.